The 28 T cell receptor beta chains in this list originate from one sample, sequenced in a study of cytomegalovirus exposure and HLA in healthy donors. The study ran its PCR with 60 Vbeta and 13 Jbeta primers. Assay: immunoSEQ multiplex PCR; the TCRdb copy retains only in-frame clones and omits some. This table holds 150,000 to 200,000 clones, roughly 65% found once. The sample comprised PBMCs. Every receptor here comes from a woman under 30 in good health and CMV-seropositive.

The rearrangement joins TRBV18 to TRBJ2-7, with a tentative D call TRBD2 (5 bases). Trimming pared 3 bases from V and 5 bases from J, leaving 23 bases between. This CDR3 region has 17 residues. CDR1 is KGHSH, CDR2 LQKENI, per germline. Here the CDR3 reads CASSPQPPGGSGNEQYF. In nucleotides, the CDR3 is TGTGCCAGCTCACCCCAACCCCCGGGCGGTTCCGGGAACGAGCAGTACTTC. The variable domain in full, completed from reference TRBV18 and TRBJ2-7, reads NAGVMQNPRHLVRRRGQEARLRCSPMKGHSHVYWYRQLPEEGLKFMVYLQKENIIDESGMPKERFSAEFPKEGPSILRIQQVVRGDSAAYFCASSPQPPGGSGNEQYFGPGTRLTVT.

J is TRBJ1-1 and V is TRBV6-6, with TRBD1 as a possible D gene (5 bases). Germline V gene data show CDR1 as MNHNY and CDR2 as SVGAGI (reference sequence). CDR3 length: 15 amino acids. V lost 3 bases and J lost 4, with 15 bases in between. CDR3 in DNA: TGTGCCAGCAGTTATGGGGCAGGATGGGGCACTGAAGCTTTCTTT. Translation gives CASSYGAGWGTEAFF.

The gene calls are TRBV9 and TRBJ1-1, with D unresolved. Trimming took off 4 bases at V and 0 bases at J, with 13 bases between the two ends. The CDR3 covers 15 residues. Germline V gene lookup returns CDR1 SGDLS and CDR2 YYNGEE. The DNA for the CDR3 is TGTGCCAGCAGCCCCCGAGGCGGTCTGAACACTGAAGCTTTCTTT. It translates to CASSPRGGLNTEAFF. Together with reference TRBV9 and TRBJ1-1, the CDR3 gives the full variable domain: DSGVTQTPKHLITATGQRVTLRCSPRSGDLSVYWYQQSLDQGLQFLIQYYNGEERAKGNILERFSAQQFPDLHSELNLSSLELGDSALYFCASSPRGGLNTEAFFGQGTRLTVV.

This sequence joins TRBV7-6 and TRBJ2-5, with TRBD2 matching over 9 bases. V trimming: 6 bases; J trimming: 6 bases; junction bases outside the gene matches: 14. The germline CDR1 and CDR2 sequences are SGHVS and FNYEAQ. The CDR3 is 16 residues long. The CDR3 DNA sequence: TGTGCCAGCAGGCACCCGTGGGGGACTAGCCATCAGACCCAGTACTTC. It encodes CASRHPWGTSHQTQYF. Full variable domain (rest looked up from reference TRBV7-6 and TRBJ2-5): GAGVSQSPRYKVTKRGQDVALRCDPISGHVSLYWYRQALGQGPEFLTYFNYEAQQDKSGLPNDRFSAERPEGSISTLTIQRTEQRDSAMYRCASRHPWGTSHQTQYFGPGTRLLVL.

The chain employs TRBV5-1 and TRBJ2-5; TRBD2 aligns across 10 bases. CDR3 length: 16 residues. Per the germline V gene, CDR1 is SGHRS and CDR2 is YFSETQ. V was clipped by 4 bases and J by 7 bases; unmatched bases: 13. The CDR3, as DNA: TGCGCCAGCAGCAATGGTGGTGCTAGCGGGGGTCGGACCCAGTACTTC. This sequence encodes CASSNGGASGGRTQYF.

This clone was counted a few times. CDR3 sequence (DNA): TGTGCCAGCAGTCAGGGACAGGGTAGGGTGCAGTACTTC. Its protein product is CASSQGQGRVQYF. The rearrangement uses TRBV6-5 and TRBJ2-7, with 9 bases aligning to TRBD1. Germline V gene data show CDR1 as MNHEY and CDR2 as SVGAGI. This CDR3 has 13 residues. The V and J ends lost 5 bases and 9 bases, in that order; junction bases with no gene match: 8.

The genes are TRBV19 and TRBJ2-2; D perhaps matches TRBD1 (5 bases). CDR1 and CDR2 from the germline V gene are LNHDA and SQIVND (reference sequence). The CDR3 totals 14 residues. The germline V and J ends were trimmed by 5 bases and 6 bases, with 13 bases remaining between them. This CDR3 reads CASSSGYGSGELFF. Here the CDR3 DNA reads TGTGCCAGTAGTTCAGGGTATGGATCCGGGGAGCTGTTTTTT.

The chain recombines TRBV7-9 with TRBJ1-1; D remains unclear. The CDR3 covers 13 residues. Trimming took off 2 bases at V and 5 bases at J, with 9 bases between the two ends. Germline V gene lookup returns CDR1 SEHNR and CDR2 FQNEAQ (reference sequence). The CDR3: CASSLLTGTEAFF. The CDR3 DNA sequence: TGTGCCAGCAGCTTATTAACGGGTACTGAAGCTTTCTTT.

This clone was seen only a few times. V usage is TRBV5-6 and J usage is TRBJ1-4, with 7 bases matching TRBD1. The CDR3 has 15 amino acids. With V trimmed by 4 bases and J by 7 bases, 10 bases remained unmatched. In germline, CDR1 is SGHDT, CDR2 YYEEEE. The CDR3 sequence: CASSPLQGEAEKLFF. The CDR3 DNA is TGTGCCAGCAGCCCTCTTCAGGGGGAGGCTGAAAAACTGTTTTTT.

This chain links TRBV30 with TRBJ1-4; TRBD1 matches 8 bases. The CDR3 is 15 residues long. After removal of 0 bases from V and 5 bases from J, the junction contained 5 bases not matched to a gene. Germline CDR1 GTSNPN, CDR2 SVGIG (reference sequence). The CDR3 coding sequence is TGTGCCTGGAGTGTACGTGGGACAGGAAATGAAAAACTGTTTTTT. Translated, it gives CAWSVRGTGNEKLFF.

The rearrangement links TRBV7-9 to TRBJ1-1; no clear D. This CDR3 is 11 amino acids long. Looked up from germline, CDR1 is SEHNR and CDR2 is FQNEAQ (reference sequence). V was shortened by 5 bases and J by 6 bases, with 7 bases between the two germline ends. CDR3 nucleotides: TGTGCCAGCAGCCGGAGCCCTGAAGCTTTCTTT. Encoded protein: CASSRSPEAFF. Supplemented by reference TRBV7-9 and TRBJ1-1, the full variable domain reads DTGVSQNPRHKITKRGQNVTFRCDPISEHNRLYWYRQTLGQGPEFLTYFQNEAQLEKSRLLSDRFSAERPKGSFSTLEIQRTEQGDSAMYLCASSRSPEAFFGQGTRLTVV.

The rearrangement links TRBV9 to TRBJ2-2; tentatively, D is TRBD2 (5 bases). The CDR3 runs 15 residues. Trimming cost V 1 base and J 3 bases, with 10 bases left between them. The germline CDR1 and CDR2 sequences are SGDLS and YYNGEE. CDR3 nucleotide sequence: TGTGCCAGCAGCGTACTAGCTTCCGACACCGGGGAGCTGTTTTTT. Residues: CASSVLASDTGELFF.

The CDR3 region has the DNA TGTGCCAGCAGTCCGGGACAGGGAAGAAACACCATATATTTT. As protein: CASSPGQGRNTIYF. This chain joins TRBV28 and TRBJ1-3; 9 bases align to TRBD1. Germline values: CDR1 MDHEN, CDR2 SYDVKM. The CDR3 is 14 residues long. J lost 5 bases, V lost 5 bases, and 4 bases had no gene match.

The rearrangement links TRBV30 to TRBJ1-4; unclear D gene. Germline CDR1 GTSNPN, CDR2 SVGIG (reference sequence). CDR3 size: 11 residues. V lost 5 bases to trimming and J lost 5 bases, with 6 bases between them. The CDR3 region is CAWELNEKLFF. Written as DNA, the CDR3 is TGTGCCTGGGAGCTAAATGAAAAACTGTTTTTT.

V usage is TRBV14 and J usage is TRBJ2-3; D gene unclear. Germline values: CDR1 SGHDN, CDR2 FVKESK. Between the trimmed V and J ends, which lost 1 base and 5 bases, there was a span of 16 bases. The CDR3 is made up of 16 amino acids. The CDR3 DNA sequence: TGTGCCAGCAGCCAAGGGCTGTTTGCTGAAAGAGATACGCAGTATTTT. It translates to CASSQGLFAERDTQYF. Full variable domain (missing parts from reference TRBV14 and TRBJ2-3): EAGVTQFPSHSVIEKGQTVTLRCDPISGHDNLYWYRRVMGKEIKFLLHFVKESKQDESGMPNNRFLAERTGGTYSTLKVQPAELEDSGVYFCASSQGLFAERDTQYFGPGTRLTVL.

This clone is a singleton in its sample. The chain couples TRBV30 to TRBJ2-5; 8 bases match TRBD1. Germline trimming cut 4 bases from V and 7 bases from J; bases unmatched to any gene: 11. Germline CDR1 GTSNPN, CDR2 SVGIG (reference sequence). The CDR3 extends over 14 amino acids. CDR3 DNA: TGTGCCTGGACAAAATGGACAGGGCGCTGGACCCAGTACTTC. Translated: CAWTKWTGRWTQYF.

This chain joins TRBV19 and TRBJ2-3; D may be TRBD1 (5 bases). From germline, CDR1 is LNHDA and CDR2 SQIVND (reference sequence). V was clipped by 3 bases and J by 4 bases, with 17 bases between them. This CDR3 region has 16 residues. CDR3 sequence: CASSISSRGNPDTQYF. CDR3 in DNA: TGTGCCAGTAGTATTAGTTCAAGGGGCAACCCAGATACGCAGTATTTT.

CDR3 nucleotide sequence: TGTGCCAGCAGCTTAGACAGGGACAATGAGCAGTTCTTC. Protein sequence: CASSLDRDNEQFF. The J gene is TRBJ2-1, the V gene TRBV7-2, with D possibly TRBD1 on 6 matching bases. Trimming pared 1 base from V and 5 bases from J, leaving 6 bases between. Germline V CDR1 and CDR2: SGHTA, FQGNSA. The CDR3 contains 13 residues.

The J gene is TRBJ2-7, the V gene TRBV28; D call uncertain. CDR3 length: 13 residues. The germline V and J ends were trimmed by 6 bases and 3 bases, with 12 bases remaining between them. Germline CDR1 MDHEN, CDR2 SYDVKM. CDR3 in amino acids: CASSLHVSYEQYF. The CDR3 coding sequence is TGTGCCAGCAGCTTACACGTCAGCTACGAGCAGTACTTC.

The V gene is TRBV5-1, the J gene TRBJ1-2; 7 nucleotides line up with TRBD1. CDR1 is SGHRS and CDR2 is YFSETQ in the germline V gene. There are 16 residues in the CDR3. The junction had 13 bases not matched to a gene; V was cut back by 4 bases and J by 4 bases. The DNA of the CDR3 is TGCGCCAGCAGCACCAGGACAGGTTTGGAAGGCTATGGCTACACCTTC. Translated: CASSTRTGLEGYGYTF.

This clone appeared a single time. CDR3 coding DNA: TGTGCCAGCAGCAACCGGGTCGGCGGGTACGAGCAGTACTTC. Translating it yields CASSNRVGGYEQYF. V and J are TRBV6-1 and TRBJ2-7, with TRBD2 as a possible D gene (5 bases). Germline CDR1 reads MNHNS; CDR2 reads SASEGT. V lost 6 bases to trimming and J lost 4 bases, with 16 bases between them. The CDR3 contains 14 residues.

This clone was seen once. The chain links TRBV13 to TRBJ1-1; D uncertain. Germline V gene sequence: CDR1 PRHDT, CDR2 FYEKMQ (reference sequence). Trimming pared 3 bases from V and 0 bases from J, leaving 11 bases between. This CDR3 has 15 amino acids. CDR3 protein: CASSLESHLNTEAFF. DNA for the CDR3: TGTGCCAGCAGCTTGGAGAGCCACCTGAACACTGAAGCTTTCTTT.

The CDR3, as DNA: TGTGCCAGCAGCTCCGCGGCATTAAACTATGGCTACACCTTC. Translated, it gives CASSSAALNYGYTF. The chain couples TRBV6-5 to TRBJ1-2; D remains unclear. Trimming removed 6 bases from V and 2 bases from J, with 13 bases in between. The CDR3 covers 14 residues. CDR1 is MNHEY and CDR2 is SVGAGI in the germline V gene.

The rearrangement links TRBV4-2 to TRBJ1-3; no clear D. V was trimmed by 0 bases and J by 3 bases, leaving 18 bases between them. CDR1 is LGHNA, CDR2 YNFKEQ, per germline. The CDR3 consists of 18 residues. The CDR3 is CASSQDLGTSVYGNTIYF. Here the CDR3 DNA reads TGTGCCAGCAGCCAAGATCTGGGTACCAGCGTCTATGGAAACACCATATATTTT.

Concerning this clone: At one boundary the junction diverges from the germline segment, which might be a read error. The chain combines TRBV7-9 with TRBJ1-2, with TRBD1 matching over 8 bases. CDR3 length: 11 residues. The germline V gene has CDR1 SEHNR and CDR2 FQNEAQ (reference sequence). This CDR3 is CASSSDRGVVF. The DNA of the CDR3 is TGTGCCAGCAGCTCCGACAGGGGCGTCGTCTTC.

The chain joins TRBV6-6 to TRBJ2-4; possibly TRBD1 for D (7 bases). The germline CDR1 and CDR2 sequences are MNHNY and SVGAGI (reference sequence). The CDR3 runs to 14 residues. The V end lost 4 bases, the J end lost 4 bases, and 11 bases lay between the germline ends. DNA for the CDR3: TGTGCCAGCAGTTCGTCAGGGGGGAAAAACATTCAGTACTTC. This sequence encodes CASSSSGGKNIQYF.

The chain couples TRBV30 to TRBJ1-1; D uncertain. There are 11 residues in the CDR3. Trimming removed 4 bases from V and 4 bases from J, with 7 bases in between. Germline loops: CDR1 GTSNPN, CDR2 SVGIG (reference sequence). The CDR3 bases are TGTGCCTGGACTCGTGTCACTGAAGCTTTCTTT. Encoded protein: CAWTRVTEAFF.

V and J are TRBV4-3 and TRBJ1-4, with D tentatively TRBD1 (5 bases). V was clipped by 4 bases and J by 5 bases, with 14 bases between them. CDR3 length: 15 amino acids. CDR1 and CDR2 (germline): LGHNA, YSLEER. CDR3 DNA: TGCGCCAGCAGCCCCACTGGGGGGAAGAATGAAAAACTGTTTTTT. Amino acids: CASSPTGGKNEKLFF.